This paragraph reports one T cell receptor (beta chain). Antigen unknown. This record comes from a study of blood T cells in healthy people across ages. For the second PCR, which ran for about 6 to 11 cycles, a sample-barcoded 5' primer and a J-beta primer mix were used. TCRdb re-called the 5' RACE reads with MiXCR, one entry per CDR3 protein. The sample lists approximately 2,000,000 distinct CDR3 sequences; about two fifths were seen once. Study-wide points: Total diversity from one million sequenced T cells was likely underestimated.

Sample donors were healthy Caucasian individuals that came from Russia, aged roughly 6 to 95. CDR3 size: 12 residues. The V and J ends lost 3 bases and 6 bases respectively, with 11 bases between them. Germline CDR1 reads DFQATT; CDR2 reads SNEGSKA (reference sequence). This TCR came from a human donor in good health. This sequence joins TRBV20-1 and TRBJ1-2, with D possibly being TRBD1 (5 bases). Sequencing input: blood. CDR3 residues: CSASRGEDGYTF. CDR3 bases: TGCAGTGCTAGTAGGGGAGAAGATGGCTACACCTTC.